This is a list of T cell receptor beta chains from one sample in a study of T-cell reconstitution after alpha-beta-depleted transplantation in children. One entry per CDR3 protein results from TCRdb running MiXCR on the PCR reads. The sample contains over 100,000 distinct CDR3 sequences, 10% to 13% of which appear only once. The sequencing used PBMCs, collected before TCRalphabeta/CD19-depleted stem cell transplant. The receptor set was obtained from a boy aged 2-15 years with acute lymphoblastic leukemia, due to receive a stem cell transplant. The CDR3 runs from the conserved cysteine through the conserved F or W. A D gene is named only where the DNA matches it firmly. Rows may omit the clone size; those that give it use once, few, many or a size class.

TRBJ2-5,many,-,TRBV27,16,TGTGCCAGCAGTTTACGGCCGGGACAAGGGCAAGAGACCCAGTACTTC,CASSLRPGQGQETQYF
TRBJ2-7,-,TRBD1,TRBV7-8,13,TGTGCCAGCAGTAGGGACAGGAGGGTCGAGCAGTACTTC,CASSRDRRVEQYF
TRBJ2-1,few,-,TRBV12-3/TRBV12-4,16,TGTGCCAGCAGGCCCCAATCGGGTGGTTCCTACAATGAGCAGTTCTTC,CASRPQSGGSYNEQFF
TRBJ2-6,many,-,TRBV6-1,18,TGTGCCAGCAGTGGGGAGTTGGGACTTAGGACTGGGGCCAACGTCCTGACTTTC,CASSGELGLRTGANVLTF
TRBJ2-7,many,-,TRBV20-1,15,TGCAGTGCCCAGGGGGAAGCGGGAACCCCCTACGAGCAGTACTTC,CSAQGEAGTPYEQYF
TRBJ2-2,few,-,TRBV23-1,16,TGCGCCAGCAGGCGACAGGGGGGGACTAGCGCCGGGGAGCTGTTTTTT,CASRRQGGTSAGELFF
TRBJ2-7,many,-,TRBV7-9,14,TGTGCCAGCAGCTCGCGGACTGGCAGCTACGAGCAGTACTTC,CASSSRTGSYEQYF
TRBJ1-1,many,-,TRBV6-1,15,TGTGCCAGCAGCCACCCCTCCCGAGGGAGGACTGAAGCTTTCTTT,CASSHPSRGRTEAFF
TRBJ1-3,-,-,TRBV18,13,TGTGCCAGCTCCTCCGTCGAAAGAAACACCATATATTTT,CASSSVERNTIYF
TRBJ1-4,many,-,TRBV20-1,13,TGCAGTGCTAGGGGGCCGCTCAATGAAAAACTGTTTTTT,CSARGPLNEKLFF
TRBJ2-5,-,TRBD2,TRBV7-8,17,TGTGCCAGCAGCCCTAGGTGGGCGGGAGGGCCGAAGGAGACCCAGTACTTC,CASSPRWAGGPKETQYF
TRBJ2-1,many,-,TRBV12-3/TRBV12-4,15,TGTGCCAGCAGTTTTCGAGACAGGACTTACAATGAGCAGTTCTTC,CASSFRDRTYNEQFF
TRBJ1-1,few,-,TRBV12-3/TRBV12-4,14,TGTGCCAGCAGACTTAAGGGGAGGGGCACTGAAGCTTTCTTT,CASRLKGRGTEAFF
TRBJ1-4,few,-,TRBV29-1,16,TGCAGCGTTGAAGGGCCCGGGCAGGGAGGAATGGTGGAACTGTTTTTT,CSVEGPGQGGMVELFF
TRBJ2-1,few,-,TRBV4-2,13,TGTGCCAGCAGCCAAGATTTCGGCAATGAGCAGTTCTTC,CASSQDFGNEQFF
TRBJ2-1,few,-,TRBV13,15,TGTGCCAGCAGCTTAGGGATCAGCTCCTACAATGAGCAGTTCTTC,CASSLGISSYNEQFF
TRBJ2-5,-,TRBD2,TRBV27,15,TGTGCCAGCAATACCCTACGGACTAGAAGGGAGACCCAGTACTTC,CASNTLRTRRETQYF
TRBJ1-1,-,-,TRBV11-2,13,TGTGCCAGCAGATCCGGGGGGCGGACCGAAGCTTTCTTT,CASRSGGRTEAFF
TRBJ1-2,many,-,TRBV5-1,13,TGCGCCAGCAGCTTGGGCAGGGACTATGGCTACACCTTC,CASSLGRDYGYTF
TRBJ2-7,-,-,TRBV3-1,13,TGTGCCAGCAGCCAAGATTCCGGGTACGAGCAGTACTTC,CASSQDSGYEQYF
TRBJ2-3,many,-,TRBV20-1,14,TGCAGTGCTAAGGACTACGCTAGCACAGATACGCAGTATTTT,CSAKDYASTDTQYF
TRBJ2-1,few,TRBD2,TRBV19,16,TGTGCCAGTAGTATTTCTAGCGGGAGCTCCTACAATGAGCAGTTCTTC,CASSISSGSSYNEQFF
TRBJ1-1,few,-,TRBV2,13,TGTGCCAGCAGGCCGGGACGCGACACTGAAGCTTTCTTT,CASRPGRDTEAFF
TRBJ2-5,-,TRBD2,TRBV20-1,14,TGCAGTGCGAGGATAGCGGGACGTAAAGAGACCCAGTACTTC,CSARIAGRKETQYF
TRBJ2-1,-,TRBD1,TRBV20-1,15,TGCAGTGCTAAGAGGGGACAGGGGGGGTACAATGAGCAGTTCTTC,CSAKRGQGGYNEQFF
TRBJ2-4,few,-,TRBV5-6,14,TGTGCCAGCAGCTTGGGGGACGGAAAAAACATTCAGTACTTC,CASSLGDGKNIQYF
TRBJ2-5,-,TRBD2,TRBV20-1,15,TGCAGTGCCGGAGGCGGGAGGGCCTTTGGGGAGACCCAGTACTTC,CSAGGGRAFGETQYF
TRBJ2-1,many,-,TRBV6-5,18,TGTGCCAGCAGTTACCTTACCAGGGCAACTAAACCCTACAATGAGCAGTTCTTC,CASSYLTRATKPYNEQFF
TRBJ1-5,-,TRBD1,TRBV20-1,16,TGCAGTGCTAGACCCCTTTCACGACAGGGTGGGCAGCCCCAGCATTTT,CSARPLSRQGGQPQHF